This T cell receptor beta chain was captured in a study of blood T cell repertoires in COVID-19. The repertoire was sequenced with immunoSEQ multiplex PCR; TCRdb's copy has only in-frame clones and lacks some. The data show roughly 250,000 clones, 87% seen once. CDR3 length: 11 residues. Germline CDR1 reads MGHRA; CDR2 reads YSYEKL. V lost 4 bases to trimming and J lost 9 bases, with 7 bases between them. The source is a young woman with acute COVID-19. Sequencing was performed on PBMCs or T cells enriched from blood (not recorded which). The chain joins TRBV4-1 to TRBJ1-5; tentatively, D is TRBD1 (5 bases). CDR3 sequence (DNA): TGCGCCAGCAGCCCGACAGTGCCCCAGCATTTT. Translated, it gives CASSPTVPQHF.